This T cell receptor (beta chain) came from a study of blood T cell repertoires in COVID-19. Germline V CDR1 and CDR2: MNHNY, SVGAGI (reference sequence). The CDR3 is made up of 16 amino acids. After removal of 6 bases from V and 5 bases from J, the junction contained 7 bases not matched to a gene. Measured with immunoSEQ multiplex PCR; TCRdb has only the in-frame clones, and not every one. The sample has 250,000 to 300,000 clones; about 87% are singletons. Sequencing was carried out using peripheral blood. J is TRBJ2-2 and V is TRBV6-6; TRBD2 aligns across 12 bases. This receptor was identified in a woman aged 45-59 years with COVID-19, enrolled during active disease. The DNA of the CDR3 is TGTGCCAGCAGCGCCTCCGGGACTAGCGGGACCGGGGAGCTGTTTTTT. Its protein product is CASSASGTSGTGELFF.